These 6 T cell receptor beta chains came from one sample sequenced in a study of glioma-infiltrating T cells. TCR alpha and beta CDR3 regions were amplified from RNA using iRepertoire nested multiplex PCR. TCRdb analysed the multiplex PCR reads with MiXCR anew, one entry per CDR3 protein. The table lists 150,000 or so distinct CDR3 sequences, approximately 39% of them singletons, with over 15% in the top ten. Sequenced input: glioma tissue, nonneoplastic brain tissue, or PBMCs (not recorded which). These receptors all stem from a human donor with low-grade glioma or glioblastoma, undergoing nonglioma brain surgery, or in good health (not recorded which).

The chain has TRBV24-1 and TRBJ2-3; D tentatively fits TRBD1 or TRBD2 (5 bases each). CDR3 length equals 15 residues. V was pared by 1 base and J by 5 bases, with 12 bases between. Germline CDR1 reads KGHDR; CDR2 reads SFDVKD. The CDR3 loop is CATSDLRDQGDTQYF. Here the CDR3 DNA reads TGTGCCACCAGTGATTTAAGGGACCAGGGAGATACGCAGTATTTT.

The chain uses TRBV6-5 and TRBJ1-1; weak D call: TRBD1 (6 bases). The germline V gene encodes CDR1 MNHEY and CDR2 SVGAGI. V was trimmed by 2 bases and J by 7 bases, leaving 8 bases between them. This CDR3 spans 12 amino acids. The CDR3 spells CASSYTTGEAFF. The CDR3 DNA reads TGTGCCAGCAGTTACACGACAGGTGAAGCTTTCTTT.

The chain links TRBV6-2 or TRBV6-3 to TRBJ2-1; D call uncertain. Deletions cut 1 base from V and 8 bases from J, with 24 bases between. CDR1 and CDR2 (germline): MNHEY, SVGEGT. The CDR3 length is 18 residues. The CDR3 DNA reads TGTGCCAGCAGTTACTTGCCCTCTATCAATGCTAATTCTGATGAGCAGTTCTTC. Protein: CASSYLPSINANSDEQFF.

This clonotype was found many times. The V call is TRBV20-1, the J call TRBJ2-3, with no clear D. The CDR3 runs 11 residues. Germline assignment: CDR1 DFQATT and CDR2 SNEGSKA (reference sequence). Trimming left V 3 bases short and J 6 bases short, with 7 bases between. In nucleotides, the CDR3 is TGCAGTGCTAGTTTCCGGGATACGCAGTATTTT. It is translated as CSASFRDTQYF.

This clonotype was observed a few times. The CDR3: CASSLGGQASYEQYF. The CDR3 nucleotides are TGTGCCAGCAGTTTGGGAGGGCAGGCGTCCTACGAGCAGTACTTC. V usage is TRBV28 and J usage is TRBJ2-7, with 7 bases fitting TRBD2. Germline V CDR1 and CDR2: MDHEN, SYDVKM. V shed 3 bases and J 1 base; nucleotides not matched to a gene: 6. CDR3 length: 15 residues.

This rearrangement joins TRBV2 to TRBJ1-2, with TRBD1 matching 7 bases. With 9 bases clipped from V and 5 bases from J, the junction kept 9 bases outside the gene matches. CDR3 length equals 13 residues. Germline V gene data show CDR1 as SNHLY and CDR2 as FYNNEI. The CDR3 region has the DNA TGTGCCAGTCGACCGGGACAGCTTTATGGCTACACCTTC. Its translation is CASRPGQLYGYTF.